Below are 24 T cell receptor beta chains sequenced from a single sample in a study of blood T cell repertoires in COVID-19. Produced via immunoSEQ multiplex PCR; TCRdb's table is partial and in-frame only. The repertoire has 100,000 to 150,000 clones, roughly 90% of them found once; the top ten carry roughly 1.2%. Sequencing was done on a sample of peripheral blood. These receptors came from a woman of 80 years or more with acute or convalescent COVID-19.

The rearrangement links TRBV25-1 to TRBJ1-2; tentatively, D is TRBD1 (6 bases). The V gene lost 2 bases and the J gene lost 9 bases, with 19 bases spanning the gap. Germline CDR1 is MGHDK and CDR2 is SYGVNS. The CDR3 has 15 amino acids. CDR3 coding DNA: TGTGCCAGCAGTGAAGGACCCGGGACATCTTCCAGCTACACCTTC. Translation gives CASSEGPGTSSSYTF.

This rearrangement joins TRBV5-1 to TRBJ2-1; TRBD2 agrees at 14 bases. V dropped 4 bases and J dropped 7; count of bases not matched to a gene: 7. The CDR3 totals 16 residues. Germline V gives CDR1 SGHRS, CDR2 YFSETQ. The CDR3 DNA reads as TGCGCCAGCAGCCCGGGACTAGCGGGGGACCGGAATGAGCAGTTCTTC. Its protein is CASSPGLAGDRNEQFF.

This chain links TRBV18 with TRBJ1-1; 7 bases fit TRBD1. The ends lost 5 bases at V and 3 bases at J; junction bases unmatched: 3. Germline CDR1 KGHSH, CDR2 LQKENI. CDR3 length: 13 amino acids. CDR3 region: CASSRTGDTEAFF. The CDR3 DNA reads TGTGCCAGCTCAAGGACAGGAGACACTGAAGCTTTCTTT.

Of note for this clone: The junction departs from the called germline gene at one end, perhaps through a read error. The rearrangement joins TRBV6-5 to TRBJ2-7, with TRBD2 as a possible D gene (6 bases). The CDR3 has 13 residues. CDR1 and CDR2 from the germline V gene are MNHEY and SVGAGI. The CDR3 here is CASSYSGGYEQCF. The CDR3 DNA reads TGTGCCAGCAGTTACTCGGGAGGCTACGAGCAGTGCTTC.

This chain links TRBV5-1 with TRBJ2-3, with unresolved D. The CDR3 extends over 16 amino acids. Germline V gives CDR1 SGHRS, CDR2 YFSETQ. Deletions cut 3 bases from V and 6 bases from J, with 20 bases between. The CDR3 DNA reads TGCGCCAGCAGCTCCCTGCGAGCTGAACCACGGGATACGCAGTATTTT. As protein: CASSSLRAEPRDTQYF.

The chain joins TRBV19 to TRBJ1-6, with 7 bases that match TRBD1. CDR3 length equals 15 residues. The V gene end was trimmed by 3 bases and the J gene end by 7 bases; junction bases not matched to a gene: 6. Germline V CDR1 and CDR2: LNHDA, SQIVND (reference sequence). CDR3 sequence (DNA): TGTGCCAGTAGTATTGGGACAGTTCGAAATTCACCCCTCCACTTT. It codes for CASSIGTVRNSPLHF. The full variable domain, in which reference TRBV19 and TRBJ1-6 provide the parts outside the CDR3, is DGGITQSPKYLFRKEGQNVTLSCEQNLNHDAMYWYRQDPGQGLRLIYYSQIVNDFQKGDIAEGYSVSREKKESFPLTVTSAQKNPTAFYLCASSIGTVRNSPLHFGNGTRLTVT.

In nucleotides, the CDR3 is TGTGCCAGCAGTGAAGATTGGGGTGGCGGCGGGAGCACAGATACGCAGTATTTT. This encodes CASSEDWGGGGSTDTQYF. This chain uses TRBV6-1 with TRBJ2-3, with a tentative D call TRBD2 (5 bases). The CDR3 is 18 amino acids. Trimming took 1 base from V and 0 from J, leaving 17 bases between them. Germline CDR1 and CDR2: MNHNS and SASEGT.

The rearrangement links TRBV2 to TRBJ2-3, with D perhaps TRBD2 (5 bases). Trimming took 3 bases from V and 3 from J, leaving 13 bases between them. The CDR3 covers 15 residues. In germline, CDR1 is SNHLY, CDR2 FYNNEI. CDR3 coding DNA: TGTGCCAGCAGTGACCCTGGCGGACTTACAGATACGCAGTATTTT. Translating gives CASSDPGGLTDTQYF.

This clone was detected only a few times. The chain combines TRBV9 with TRBJ2-4; a possible D gene is TRBD1 (5 bases). This CDR3 has 16 residues. V gave up 4 bases and J gave up 0 bases, with 14 bases separating them. Germline values: CDR1 SGDLS, CDR2 YYNGEE. CDR3 region: CASSSGSSLAKNIQYF. DNA for the CDR3: TGTGCCAGCAGCTCAGGGTCCTCCCTAGCCAAAAACATTCAGTACTTC.

The chain uses TRBV7-2 and TRBJ2-5, with 9 bases matching TRBD1. V dropped 5 bases and J dropped 5; count of bases not matched to a gene: 9. This CDR3 has 15 residues. CDR1 is SGHTA and CDR2 is FQGNSA in the germline V gene. The CDR3 loop reads CASSPGTGRRETQYF. In nucleotides, the CDR3 is TGTGCCAGCAGCCCAGGGACAGGGAGGAGGGAGACCCAGTACTTC. The complete variable domain, with remaining parts taken from reference TRBV7-2 and TRBJ2-5, reads GAGVSQSPSNKVTEKGKDVELRCDPISGHTALYWYRQSLGQGLEFLIYFQGNSAPDKSGLPSDRFSAERTGGSVSTLTIQRTQQEDSAVYLCASSPGTGRRETQYFGPGTRLLVL.

The chain joins TRBV24-1 to TRBJ2-1; the D gene is possibly TRBD2 (5 bases). V dropped 4 bases and J dropped 4 bases, with 10 bases sitting between them. Germline V gives CDR1 KGHDR, CDR2 SFDVKD. The CDR3 is made up of 14 amino acids. CDR3 in DNA: TGTGCCACCAGTGACCCGGGATTATACAATGAGCAGTTCTTC. It is translated as CATSDPGLYNEQFF.

This rearrangement joins TRBV2 to TRBJ1-2; 8 bases fit TRBD1. The V and J ends lost 6 bases and 6 bases, in that order; junction bases with no gene match: 9. Germline assignment: CDR1 SNHLY and CDR2 FYNNEI. This CDR3 has 14 residues. CDR3 loop: CASSDHRGKNGYTF. CDR3 nucleotide sequence: TGTGCCAGCAGCGATCACAGGGGGAAGAATGGCTACACCTTC.

The chain joins TRBV5-1 to TRBJ2-5; 11 bases match TRBD2. The CDR3 extends over 17 amino acids. Germline values: CDR1 SGHRS, CDR2 YFSETQ. V lost 2 bases and J lost 4; bases outside the gene matches: 10. The CDR3 DNA follows: TGCGCCAGCAGCTTAAAAATACTAGCGGGAGATAGAGAGACCCAGTACTTC. Encoded protein: CASSLKILAGDRETQYF.

V and J are TRBV2 and TRBJ1-4, with D possibly matching TRBD1 (6 bases). The V end lost 7 bases, the J end lost 6 bases, and 15 bases lay between the germline ends. The CDR3 runs 14 residues. Per germline, CDR1 SNHLY and CDR2 FYNNEI. The CDR3 reads CASTIRGKDEKLFF. The CDR3 DNA sequence: TGTGCCAGCACCATCAGGGGCAAGGATGAAAAACTGTTTTTT.

This chain links TRBV3-1 (or the pseudogene TRBV3-2) with TRBJ2-7; D unclear. The length of the CDR3 is 15 residues. Germline V lookup: CDR1 LGHDT, CDR2 YNNKEL (reference sequence). Between the trimmed V and J ends, which lost 0 bases and 4 bases, there was a span of 13 bases. CDR3 coding DNA: TGTGCCAGCAGCCAAGATCAAGCCCCAGGATACGAGCAGTACTTC. Translating gives CASSQDQAPGYEQYF.

The chain joins TRBV5-8 to TRBJ1-1; D is undetermined. This CDR3 spans 14 amino acids. The ends were cut back, 1 base at V and 1 base at J, with 8 bases in the middle. Per germline, CDR1 SGHTS and CDR2 YDEGEE. CDR3 DNA: TGTGCCAGCAGCTTGCGCGGCTGGAACACTGAAGCTTTCTTT. The encoded protein is CASSLRGWNTEAFF.

V is TRBV5-1 and J is TRBJ1-2; D gene ambiguous. The length of the CDR3 is 13 residues. Germline-derived CDR1 and CDR2 are SGHRS and YFSETQ. The V and J ends lost 6 bases and 4 bases respectively, with 13 bases between them. Here the CDR3 DNA reads TGCGCCAGCACCTTACACGTTTCCTATGGCTACACCTTC. Its protein is CASTLHVSYGYTF.

A few counts support this clone. V usage is TRBV6-5 and J usage is TRBJ1-2, with a possible D match to TRBD1 (5 bases). Trimming removed 2 bases from V and 8 bases from J, with 12 bases in between. The germline V gene encodes CDR1 MNHEY and CDR2 SVGAGI. The CDR3 is made up of 13 amino acids. Here the CDR3 reads CASSYGRASGYTF. In nucleotides, the CDR3 is TGTGCCAGCAGTTACGGCAGGGCAAGCGGCTACACCTTC.

This rearrangement joins TRBV2 to TRBJ1-4; TRBD1 agrees at 10 bases. The CDR3 spans 15 residues. Germline loops: CDR1 SNHLY, CDR2 FYNNEI. Unmatched junction bases numbered 1, after V lost 3 bases and J lost 3 bases. This CDR3 is CASSEGQGPNEKLFF. The DNA of the CDR3 is TGTGCCAGCAGTGAGGGACAGGGGCCTAATGAAAAACTGTTTTTT.

This chain uses TRBV12-3 or TRBV12-4 with TRBJ2-5; D perhaps matches TRBD1 (5 bases). V was trimmed by 6 bases and J by 4 bases, leaving 12 bases between them. The CDR3 has 13 residues. The CDR3 sequence is CASSLQVRETQYF. The CDR3, as DNA: TGTGCCAGCAGCTTACAGGTCCGAGAGACCCAGTACTTC.

The J gene is TRBJ1-5, the V gene TRBV19; 9 bases match TRBD1. V lost 4 bases, J lost 6 bases, and 4 bases stayed unmatched. The CDR3 is 14 amino acids. Germline values: CDR1 LNHDA, CDR2 SQIVND (reference sequence). The CDR3 loop is CASSRQGVIQPQHF. Here the CDR3 DNA reads TGTGCCAGTAGTAGACAGGGGGTTATTCAGCCCCAGCATTTT. Full variable domain (missing parts from reference TRBV19 and TRBJ1-5): DGGITQSPKYLFRKEGQNVTLSCEQNLNHDAMYWYRQDPGQGLRLIYYSQIVNDFQKGDIAEGYSVSREKKESFPLTVTSAQKNPTAFYLCASSRQGVIQPQHFGDGTRLSIL.

J is TRBJ1-1 and V is TRBV28; weak D call: TRBD1 (6 bases). The V end was cut by 6 bases, the J end by 8 bases, with 13 bases between. Germline V lookup: CDR1 MDHEN, CDR2 SYDVKM. The CDR3 consists of 12 residues. CDR3 sequence: CASRQGSVEAFF. The DNA for the CDR3 is TGTGCCAGCAGACAGGGATCGGTCGAAGCTTTCTTT. Combining the CDR3 with reference TRBV28 and TRBJ1-1 gives the whole variable domain DVKVTQSSRYLVKRTGEKVFLECVQDMDHENMFWYRQDPGLGLRLIYFSYDVKMKEKGDIPEGYSVSREKKERFSLILESASTNQTSMYLCASRQGSVEAFFGQGTRLTVV.

The genes are TRBV7-6 and TRBJ1-6, with D possibly matching TRBD1 (5 bases). Germline V lookup: CDR1 SGHVS, CDR2 FNYEAQ. The V end was cut by 1 base, the J end by 13 bases, with 11 bases between. The CDR3 sequence is 13 residues long. The CDR3 bases are TGTGCCAGCAGCTTAGGTGGAGGGGACCCCCTCCACTTT. It translates to CASSLGGGDPLHF.

The chain carries TRBV5-8 and TRBJ2-1; D is unclear. V was shortened by 7 bases and J by 4 bases, with 12 bases between the two germline ends. The CDR3 sequence is 13 residues long. Germline V gene data show CDR1 as SGHTS and CDR2 as YDEGEE. CDR3 in amino acids: CASSFTTYNEQFF. CDR3 coding DNA: TGTGCCAGCTCATTTACCACTTACAATGAGCAGTTCTTC.